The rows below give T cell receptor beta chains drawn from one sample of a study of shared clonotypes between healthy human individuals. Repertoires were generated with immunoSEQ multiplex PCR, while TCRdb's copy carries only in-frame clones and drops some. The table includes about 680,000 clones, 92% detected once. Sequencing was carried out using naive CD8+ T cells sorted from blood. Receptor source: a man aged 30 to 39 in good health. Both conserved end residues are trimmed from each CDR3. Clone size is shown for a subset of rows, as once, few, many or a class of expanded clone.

cdr3_aa: ASSVVASSGTYNEQF
v_call: TRBV9
clone_size: NA
j_call: TRBJ2-1

cdr3_aa: ASSQAGLAVPSYNEQF
v_call: TRBV14
clone_size: NA
j_call: TRBJ2-1

cdr3_aa: ASSGASKADTQY
v_call: TRBV5-4
clone_size: NA
j_call: TRBJ2-3

cdr3_aa: ASREYSKETQY
v_call: TRBV6-1
clone_size: NA
j_call: TRBJ2-5

cdr3_aa: ASSLLAGSQETQY
v_call: TRBV7-9
clone_size: NA
j_call: TRBJ2-5

cdr3_aa: AITRQADRYEQY
v_call: TRBV6-1
clone_size: NA
j_call: TRBJ2-7

cdr3_aa: ASSLSENPGYTEAF
v_call: TRBV27
clone_size: NA
j_call: TRBJ1-1

cdr3_aa: ASSHRTPRAGELF
v_call: TRBV4-1
clone_size: NA
j_call: TRBJ2-2

cdr3_aa: ASRVRNTGELF
v_call: TRBV6-5
clone_size: NA
j_call: TRBJ2-2

cdr3_aa: ASSFSTGTGESYNEQF
v_call: TRBV28
clone_size: NA
j_call: TRBJ2-1

cdr3_aa: ASSIDPENQPQH
v_call: TRBV19
clone_size: NA
j_call: TRBJ1-5

cdr3_aa: ASSYPLAGHRSTDTQY
v_call: TRBV7-9
clone_size: NA
j_call: TRBJ2-3

cdr3_aa: ASSLRVSHEQY
v_call: TRBV4-3
clone_size: NA
j_call: TRBJ2-7

cdr3_aa: ASSQAGTPYNEQF
v_call: TRBV4-1
clone_size: NA
j_call: TRBJ2-1

cdr3_aa: ASSGYNTDTQY
v_call: TRBV9
clone_size: NA
j_call: TRBJ2-3

cdr3_aa: ASSLFSGRASRFGEQY
v_call: TRBV5-4
clone_size: NA
j_call: TRBJ2-7

cdr3_aa: ASSLVVRDISNTEAF
v_call: TRBV5-1
clone_size: once
j_call: TRBJ1-1

cdr3_aa: ASSSPELAGDTTHEQY
v_call: TRBV4-2
clone_size: NA
j_call: TRBJ2-7

cdr3_aa: ASSRLSGLSYEQY
v_call: TRBV11-2
clone_size: NA
j_call: TRBJ2-7

cdr3_aa: ASSLLGRGNNEQF
v_call: TRBV7-8
clone_size: NA
j_call: TRBJ2-1

cdr3_aa: ASSQDRGGIDGYT
v_call: TRBV4-3
clone_size: NA
j_call: TRBJ1-2

cdr3_aa: ASSQDRGQDTIY
v_call: TRBV4-1
clone_size: NA
j_call: TRBJ1-3

cdr3_aa: ASMEDYEQY
v_call: TRBV28
clone_size: NA
j_call: TRBJ2-7

cdr3_aa: ASRIGTGLRTGELF
v_call: TRBV27
clone_size: NA
j_call: TRBJ2-2

cdr3_aa: ASSFSWSGASGELF
v_call: TRBV5-4
clone_size: NA
j_call: TRBJ2-2

cdr3_aa: ASSIRTGASTDTQY
v_call: TRBV19
clone_size: NA
j_call: TRBJ2-3

cdr3_aa: ASSFYRGNEQF
v_call: TRBV27
clone_size: NA
j_call: TRBJ2-1

cdr3_aa: ASSLDLGPTYEQY
v_call: TRBV5-1
clone_size: NA
j_call: TRBJ2-7

cdr3_aa: ASSAGQLQFSYNEQF
v_call: TRBV28
clone_size: NA
j_call: TRBJ2-1

cdr3_aa: ASSSWDLETQY
v_call: TRBV5-1
clone_size: once
j_call: TRBJ2-5

cdr3_aa: ASSPPALTNEQY
v_call: TRBV18
clone_size: NA
j_call: TRBJ2-7

cdr3_aa: ASSLALGLDYEQY
v_call: TRBV7-9
clone_size: NA
j_call: TRBJ2-7

cdr3_aa: ASSSGLAGEAEQY
v_call: TRBV27
clone_size: NA
j_call: TRBJ2-7

cdr3_aa: ASSFHPLGAETGELF
v_call: TRBV7-9
clone_size: NA
j_call: TRBJ2-2

cdr3_aa: ATSRQRDEQF
v_call: TRBV15
clone_size: NA
j_call: TRBJ2-1

cdr3_aa: ASSEVFNTEAF
v_call: TRBV6-1
clone_size: NA
j_call: TRBJ1-1

cdr3_aa: ASSPSRLNTEAF
v_call: TRBV5-1
clone_size: NA
j_call: TRBJ1-1

cdr3_aa: ASRPSGVLEQF
v_call: TRBV7-9
clone_size: NA
j_call: TRBJ2-1

cdr3_aa: ASSPSGIEQF
v_call: TRBV18
clone_size: NA
j_call: TRBJ2-1

cdr3_aa: ASISDESYEQY
v_call: TRBV5-4
clone_size: NA
j_call: TRBJ2-7

cdr3_aa: ASRPSGEEVTGELF
v_call: TRBV27
clone_size: NA
j_call: TRBJ2-2

cdr3_aa: AWSVGGSLGTDTQY
v_call: TRBV30
clone_size: NA
j_call: TRBJ2-3

cdr3_aa: AWSVQQGYQPQH
v_call: TRBV30
clone_size: NA
j_call: TRBJ1-5

cdr3_aa: ASSLWGLSSYEQY
v_call: TRBV27
clone_size: NA
j_call: TRBJ2-7

cdr3_aa: ASSHHPQGSLANVLT
v_call: TRBV7-9
clone_size: NA
j_call: TRBJ2-6

cdr3_aa: ASSASSGGTDTQY
v_call: TRBV2
clone_size: NA
j_call: TRBJ2-3

cdr3_aa: ASSQVGRSRHNEQF
v_call: TRBV4-3
clone_size: NA
j_call: TRBJ2-1

cdr3_aa: ASSPEGLTSNQPQH
v_call: TRBV2
clone_size: NA
j_call: TRBJ1-5

cdr3_aa: SGLDMVGEQF
v_call: TRBV29-1
clone_size: NA
j_call: TRBJ2-1

cdr3_aa: ASSYGQGDGYT
v_call: TRBV6-5
clone_size: NA
j_call: TRBJ1-2

cdr3_aa: ASSQVRGPTYEQY
v_call: TRBV4-1
clone_size: NA
j_call: TRBJ2-7

cdr3_aa: ASSWQRDNREQY
v_call: TRBV5-1
clone_size: NA
j_call: TRBJ2-7

cdr3_aa: ASSEGQGYNEQF
v_call: TRBV2
clone_size: NA
j_call: TRBJ2-1

cdr3_aa: SVENSDEQY
v_call: TRBV29-1
clone_size: NA
j_call: TRBJ2-7

cdr3_aa: ASSSRDNPLNEQF
v_call: TRBV11-2
clone_size: NA
j_call: TRBJ2-1